The 23 T cell receptor beta chains below come from one sample, sequenced in a study of T cell responses to AZD1222 COVID-19 vaccine. Assay used: immunoSEQ multiplex PCR; TCRdb lists only in-frame clones, some missing. The table shows 50,000 to 60,000 clones, with more than 75% occurring only once. Sequenced here: peripheral blood, sampled 28 days after the second AZD1222 dose. The receptors derive from an adult who received the AZD1222 COVID-19 vaccine.

This chain uses TRBV2 with TRBJ1-3; no definite D call. Germline lookup yields CDR1 SNHLY and CDR2 FYNNEI. Trimming took 3 bases from V and 1 from J, leaving 10 bases between them. There are 15 residues in the CDR3. The CDR3 region has the DNA TGTGCCAGCAGTGATAGTCGGTTTTCTGGAAACACCATATATTTT. It codes for CASSDSRFSGNTIYF. Based on the CDR3 plus reference TRBV2 and TRBJ1-3, the full variable domain is EPEVTQTPSHQVTQMGQEVILRCVPISNHLYFYWYRQILGQKVEFLVSFYNNEISEKSEIFDDQFSVERPDGSNFTLKIRSTKLEDSAMYFCASSDSRFSGNTIYFGEGSWLTVV.

The chain employs TRBV30 and TRBJ1-1; 9 bases fit TRBD1. CDR1 and CDR2 from the germline V gene are GTSNPN and SVGIG (reference sequence). This CDR3 is built from 17 residues. The trim removed 0 bases at V and 4 bases at J, leaving 12 bases unmatched. CDR3 loop: CAWSVWTGAVEGTEAFF. The CDR3 nucleotides are TGTGCCTGGAGTGTATGGACAGGGGCGGTTGAGGGCACTGAAGCTTTCTTT.

The genes are TRBV7-2 and TRBJ1-5; 8 bases agree with TRBD1. Per germline, CDR1 SGHTA and CDR2 FQGNSA. There are 17 residues in the CDR3. Trimming at V came to 1 base and at J to 6 bases, leaving 11 bases not matched to a gene. CDR3: CASSLDGGQGARQPQHF. CDR3 in DNA: TGTGCCAGCAGCTTAGATGGTGGGCAGGGGGCTCGTCAGCCCCAGCATTTT.

The V call is TRBV2, the J call TRBJ2-7; 10 nucleotides align to TRBD1. CDR3 length equals 16 residues. Trimming took 6 bases from V and 5 from J; bases not matched to a gene: 13. The germline gives CDR1 SNHLY, CDR2 FYNNEI. The DNA for the CDR3 is TGTGCCAGCAGCCTGGGTCGGGACAGGGGTCGCCACGAGCAGTACTTC. Translation: CASSLGRDRGRHEQYF.

Here the CDR3 reads CASTSGWYNSPLHF. The DNA for the CDR3 is TGTGCCAGCACCTCCGGATGGTATAATTCACCCCTCCACTTT. The chain joins TRBV6-5 to TRBJ1-6; D uncertain. CDR1 is MNHEY and CDR2 is SVGAGI in the germline V gene. The CDR3 loop spans 14 amino acids. Trimming took 7 bases from V and 4 from J, leaving 11 bases between them.

This rearrangement joins TRBV5-5 to TRBJ1-1; D unresolved. The V gene lost 4 bases and the J gene lost 0 bases, with 13 bases spanning the gap. The CDR3 is 15 amino acids. CDR1 is SGHKS and CDR2 is YYEKEE in the germline V gene (reference sequence). The CDR3 loop is CASSPLNGMNTEAFF. CDR3 nucleotide sequence: TGTGCCAGCAGCCCCCTAAACGGGATGAACACTGAAGCTTTCTTT.

The chain combines TRBV9 with TRBJ2-5; possible D gene TRBD2, 6 bases. This CDR3 has 13 amino acids. The germline V gene has CDR1 SGDLS and CDR2 YYNGEE. Trimming took off 5 bases at V and 2 bases at J, with 10 bases between the two ends. The CDR3 nucleotides are TGTGCCAGCAGTCAGGGAGGACAAGAGACCCAGTACTTC. Translated, it gives CASSQGGQETQYF.

J is TRBJ1-6 and V is TRBV15; D is perhaps TRBD1 (6 bases). V lost 0 bases to trimming and J lost 10 bases, with 13 bases between them. Germline assignment: CDR1 LNHNV and CDR2 YYDKDF (reference sequence). CDR3 size: 15 residues. The CDR3 loop reads CATSRDSRGGSPLHF. The CDR3 bases are TGTGCCACCAGCAGAGATAGCAGGGGCGGCTCACCCCTCCACTTT.

The gene calls are TRBV6-2 or TRBV6-3 and TRBJ2-7, with D maybe TRBD2 (6 bases). V lost 4 bases to trimming and J lost 7 bases, with 11 bases between them. The CDR3 sequence is 12 residues long. The germline CDR1 and CDR2 sequences are MNHEY and SVGEGT. CDR3 nucleotide sequence: TGTGCCAGCAGTTCGACTAGTGGTGAGCAGTACGTC. Its translation: CASSSTSGEQYV.

The rearrangement joins TRBV19 to TRBJ1-5; 7 nucleotides align to TRBD1. This CDR3 is 17 amino acids long. In germline, CDR1 is LNHDA, CDR2 SQIVND (reference sequence). Trimming took 7 bases from V and 0 from J; bases not matched to a gene: 12. CDR3 residues: CASKSGTDTASNQPQHF. In DNA, the CDR3 is TGTGCCAGTAAATCCGGGACAGATACTGCTAGCAATCAGCCCCAGCATTTT. Full variable domain (outside the CDR3, taken from reference TRBV19 and TRBJ1-5): DGGITQSPKYLFRKEGQNVTLSCEQNLNHDAMYWYRQDPGQGLRLIYYSQIVNDFQKGDIAEGYSVSREKKESFPLTVTSAQKNPTAFYLCASKSGTDTASNQPQHFGDGTRLSIL.

The V gene is TRBV5-1, the J gene TRBJ1-2, with TRBD1 matching over 8 bases. The V gene end was trimmed by 5 bases and the J gene end by 4 bases; junction bases not matched to a gene: 10. Germline-derived CDR1 and CDR2 are SGHRS and YFSETQ. The CDR3 consists of 15 residues. This CDR3 reads CASSRSGQGTYGYTF. CDR3 in DNA: TGCGCCAGCAGTCGCTCAGGACAGGGCACCTATGGCTACACCTTC.

V is TRBV2 and J is TRBJ1-2, with TRBD1 matching over 9 bases. The trim removed 6 bases at V and 6 bases at J, leaving 5 bases unmatched. Germline V CDR1 and CDR2: SNHLY, FYNNEI. The CDR3 runs to 13 residues. The CDR3 spells CASRGRTGDGYTF. Written as DNA, the CDR3 is TGTGCCAGCAGGGGCAGGACAGGGGATGGCTACACCTTC.

V is TRBV19 and J is TRBJ2-7; TRBD2 aligns across 11 bases. The CDR3 runs 15 residues. Losses at the gene ends were 4 bases for V and 5 bases for J; bases not matched to a gene: 7. Germline CDR1 reads LNHDA; CDR2 reads SQIVND (reference sequence). For the CDR3, the DNA is TGTGCCAGTAGTAACTTAGCGGGAGGGCCGGACGAGCAGTACTTC. Encoded protein: CASSNLAGGPDEQYF.

This chain uses TRBV7-3 with TRBJ1-1; unclear D gene. CDR3 length: 13 amino acids. V dropped 0 bases and J dropped 4 bases, with 6 bases sitting between them. In germline, CDR1 is SGHTA, CDR2 FQGTGA. The CDR3 DNA reads TGTGCCAGCAGCTTAACCTCGCGCACTGAAGCTTTCTTT. Residues: CASSLTSRTEAFF.

This chain connects TRBV7-2 to TRBJ2-1; D may be TRBD1 (6 bases). Germline CDR1 and CDR2: SGHTA and FQGNSA. V lost 3 bases and J 3 bases, leaving 12 bases between the germline ends. The CDR3 contains 15 residues. CDR3 coding DNA: TGTGCCAGCAGCTTTACAGGGAATTACTACAATGAGCAGTTCTTC. Amino acids: CASSFTGNYYNEQFF.

This clone has more than one count but fewer than ten. The J gene is TRBJ2-7, the V gene TRBV7-2; D is undetermined. The V end lost 5 bases, the J end lost 6 bases, and 14 bases lay between the germline ends. Germline V gene sequence: CDR1 SGHTA, CDR2 FQGNSA. The CDR3 totals 13 residues. CDR3 in amino acids: CASSPRFDGEQYF. In DNA, the CDR3 is TGTGCCAGCAGCCCCCGTTTCGACGGCGAGCAGTACTTC.

The V call is TRBV7-9, the J call TRBJ1-1; D not certain. Looked up from germline, CDR1 is SEHNR and CDR2 is FQNEAQ (reference sequence). Trimming took off 6 bases at V and 5 bases at J, with 19 bases between the two ends. This CDR3 has 15 amino acids. The CDR3 nucleotides are TGTGCCAGCAGGGAATGGGAGGTTTGGAGGACTGAAGCTTTCTTT. Translation: CASREWEVWRTEAFF.

This sequence joins TRBV2 and TRBJ2-2; D call uncertain. Trimming shortened V by 9 bases and J by 1 base, and 9 bases separated the two germline ends. CDR1 is SNHLY and CDR2 is FYNNEI in the germline V gene. The CDR3 covers 13 residues. The CDR3 loop is CASNIENTGELFF. Here the CDR3 DNA reads TGTGCCAGTAATATCGAGAACACCGGGGAGCTGTTTTTT.

The genes are TRBV19 and TRBJ2-3; TRBD2 matches at 14 bases. This CDR3 is built from 16 residues. Looked up from germline, CDR1 is LNHDA and CDR2 is SQIVND (reference sequence). Losses at the gene ends were 5 bases for V and 7 bases for J; bases not matched to a gene: 8. The DNA of the CDR3 is TGTGCCAGTAGTCTATGGACTAGCGGGAGGAAGTATACGCAGTATTTT. Translated: CASSLWTSGRKYTQYF.

V and J are TRBV3-1 (or the pseudogene TRBV3-2) and TRBJ1-3; no firm D call. The germline CDR1 and CDR2 sequences are LGHDT and YNNKEL (reference sequence). The CDR3 spans 15 residues. V gave up 1 base and J gave up 2 bases, with 9 bases separating them. The CDR3 here is CASSQGRWTGNTIYF. For the CDR3, the DNA is TGTGCCAGCAGCCAAGGGAGGTGGACTGGAAACACCATATATTTT.

This sequence joins TRBV7-2 and TRBJ2-3; no clear D gene. This CDR3 region has 14 residues. The ends were cut back, 5 bases at V and 4 bases at J, with 13 bases in the middle. Germline V gives CDR1 SGHTA, CDR2 FQGNSA. The CDR3 loop is CASSPSFRSDTQYF. The CDR3 coding sequence is TGTGCCAGCAGCCCAAGTTTCCGATCAGATACGCAGTATTTT. Based on the CDR3 plus reference TRBV7-2 and TRBJ2-3, the full variable domain is GAGVSQSPSNKVTEKGKDVELRCDPISGHTALYWYRQSLGQGLEFLIYFQGNSAPDKSGLPSDRFSAERTGGSVSTLTIQRTQQEDSAVYLCASSPSFRSDTQYFGPGTRLTVL.

The chain couples TRBV6-5 to TRBJ1-2; D might be TRBD1 (5 bases). Germline V CDR1 and CDR2: MNHEY, SVGAGI. V shed 2 bases and J shed 7 bases, with 14 bases lying between them. The CDR3 is 14 residues long. CDR3 in amino acids: CASSYAAGLTGYTF. CDR3 DNA sequence: TGTGCCAGCAGTTACGCGGCAGGGCTAACTGGCTACACCTTC.

As DNA, the CDR3 is TGTGCCAGCAGCTTAGAATGGACAGGGGCTAGAGAGCAGTACTTC. This translates into CASSLEWTGAREQYF. The chain has TRBV7-2 and TRBJ2-7; 9 nucleotides match TRBD1. The CDR3 extends over 15 amino acids. CDR1 and CDR2 (germline): SGHTA, FQGNSA. Unmatched junction bases numbered 8, after V lost 1 base and J lost 7 bases.